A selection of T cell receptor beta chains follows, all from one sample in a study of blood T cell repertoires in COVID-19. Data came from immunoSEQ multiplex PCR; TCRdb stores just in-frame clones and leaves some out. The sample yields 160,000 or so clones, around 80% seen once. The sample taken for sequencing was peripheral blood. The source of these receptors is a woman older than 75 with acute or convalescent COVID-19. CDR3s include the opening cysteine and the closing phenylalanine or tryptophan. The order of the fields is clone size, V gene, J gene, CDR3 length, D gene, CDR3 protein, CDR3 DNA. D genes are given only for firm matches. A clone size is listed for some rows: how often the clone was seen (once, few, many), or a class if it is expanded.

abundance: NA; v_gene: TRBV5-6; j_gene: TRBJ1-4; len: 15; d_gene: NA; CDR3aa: CASSLTGATNEKLFF; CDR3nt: TGTGCCAGCAGCTTAACAGGAGCAACTAATGAAAAACTGTTTTTT
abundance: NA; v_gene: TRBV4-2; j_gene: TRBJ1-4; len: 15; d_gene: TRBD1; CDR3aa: CASSQADRGNEKLFF; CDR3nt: TGTGCCAGCAGCCAAGCGGACAGGGGTAATGAAAAACTGTTTTTT
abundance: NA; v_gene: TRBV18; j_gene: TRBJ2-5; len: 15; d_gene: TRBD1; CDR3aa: CASSPPTGGQETQYF; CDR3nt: TGTGCCAGCTCACCACCGACAGGGGGCCAAGAGACCCAGTACTTC
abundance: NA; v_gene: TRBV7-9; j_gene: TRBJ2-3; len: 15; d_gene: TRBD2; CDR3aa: CASSLVASGPGTQYF; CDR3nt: TGTGCCAGCAGCTTAGTGGCTAGCGGGCCCGGTACGCAGTATTTT
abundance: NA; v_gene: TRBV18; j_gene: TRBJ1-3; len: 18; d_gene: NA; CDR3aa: CASSPNFAGLSSGNTIYF; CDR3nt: TGTGCCAGCTCACCAAATTTTGCAGGACTGAGCTCTGGAAACACCATATATTTT
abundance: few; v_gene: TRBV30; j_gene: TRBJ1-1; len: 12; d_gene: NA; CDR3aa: CAWSVPAGKAFF; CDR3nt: TGTGCCTGGAGTGTACCGGCAGGAAAAGCTTTCTTT
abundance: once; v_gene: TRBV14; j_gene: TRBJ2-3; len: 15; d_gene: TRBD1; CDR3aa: CASSLRTGFVDTQYF; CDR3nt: TGTGCCAGCAGCCTACGGACAGGGTTTGTAGATACGCAGTATTTT
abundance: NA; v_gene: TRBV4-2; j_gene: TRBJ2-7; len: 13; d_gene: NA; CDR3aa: CASSQDRSYEQYF; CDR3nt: TGTGCCAGCAGCCAAGATCGGTCCTACGAGCAGTACTTC
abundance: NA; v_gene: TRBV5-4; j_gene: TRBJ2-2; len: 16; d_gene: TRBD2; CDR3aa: CASSLIGREGTGELFF; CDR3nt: TGTGCCAGCAGCTTAATAGGGCGGGAGGGCACCGGGGAGCTGTTTTTT
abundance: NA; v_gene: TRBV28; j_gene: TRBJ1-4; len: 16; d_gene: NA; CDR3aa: CASSFLAVNLGEKLFF; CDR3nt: TGTGCCAGCAGTTTCCTCGCGGTCAATCTGGGTGAAAAACTGTTTTTT
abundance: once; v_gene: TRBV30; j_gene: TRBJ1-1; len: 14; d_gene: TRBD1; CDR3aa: CAWRGQGRVGEAFF; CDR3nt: TGTGCCTGGAGGGGACAGGGTCGAGTAGGTGAAGCTTTCTTT
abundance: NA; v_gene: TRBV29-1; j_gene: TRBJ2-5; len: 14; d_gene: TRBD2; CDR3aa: CSVEPTTSGGAQYF; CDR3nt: TGCAGCGTTGAACCGACGACTAGCGGGGGAGCCCAGTACTTC
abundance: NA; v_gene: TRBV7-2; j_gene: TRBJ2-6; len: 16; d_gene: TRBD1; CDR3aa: CASTSFRTGSSNVLTF; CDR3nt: TGTGCCAGCACCTCTTTTAGGACAGGGTCCTCCAACGTCCTGACTTTC
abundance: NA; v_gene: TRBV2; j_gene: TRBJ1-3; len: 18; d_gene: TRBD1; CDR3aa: CASSYRTGGTPSGNTIYF; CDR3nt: TGTGCCAGCAGTTACCGGACAGGGGGGACCCCCTCTGGAAACACCATATATTTT
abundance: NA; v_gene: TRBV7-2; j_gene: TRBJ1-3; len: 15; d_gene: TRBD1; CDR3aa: CASRAGGFSGNTIYF; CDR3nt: TGTGCCAGCCGGGCAGGGGGCTTTTCTGGAAACACCATATATTTT
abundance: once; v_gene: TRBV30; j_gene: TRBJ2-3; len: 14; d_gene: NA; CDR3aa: CAWSVGFRTDTQYF; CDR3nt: TGTGCCTGGAGTGTAGGCTTCAGGACAGATACGCAGTATTTT
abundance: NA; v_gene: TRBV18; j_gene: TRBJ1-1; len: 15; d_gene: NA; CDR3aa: CASSRPGRPDTEAFF; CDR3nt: TGTGCCAGCTCGCGCCCAGGGAGGCCAGACACTGAAGCTTTCTTT
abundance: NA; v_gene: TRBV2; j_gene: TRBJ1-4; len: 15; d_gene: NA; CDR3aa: CASRVTGKTNEKLFF; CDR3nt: TGTGCCAGCAGAGTGACGGGGAAAACTAATGAAAAACTGTTTTTT
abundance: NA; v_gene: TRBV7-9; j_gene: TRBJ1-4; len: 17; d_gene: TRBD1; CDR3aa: CASSPRQGRIQFEKLFF; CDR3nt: TGTGCCAGCAGCCCAAGACAGGGACGTATTCAATTTGAAAAACTGTTTTTT
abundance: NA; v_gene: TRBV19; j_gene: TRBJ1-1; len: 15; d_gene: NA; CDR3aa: CASSPGRQMNTEAFF; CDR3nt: TGTGCCAGTAGCCCAGGTCGGCAAATGAACACTGAAGCTTTCTTT
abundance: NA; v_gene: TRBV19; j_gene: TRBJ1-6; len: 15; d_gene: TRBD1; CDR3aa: CASSPTGAYNSPLHF; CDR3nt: TGTGCCAGTAGCCCGACAGGGGCCTATAATTCACCCCTCCACTTT
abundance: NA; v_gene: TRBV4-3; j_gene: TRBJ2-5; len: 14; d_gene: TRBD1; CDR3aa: CASSQEDRGPAQYF; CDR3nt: TGCGCCAGCAGCCAAGAGGACAGGGGACCGGCCCAGTACTTC
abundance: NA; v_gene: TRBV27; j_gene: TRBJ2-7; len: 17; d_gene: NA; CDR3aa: CASSFEARVVAGGEQYF; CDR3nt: TGTGCCAGCAGTTTCGAGGCCAGGGTGGTAGCAGGGGGGGAGCAGTACTTC
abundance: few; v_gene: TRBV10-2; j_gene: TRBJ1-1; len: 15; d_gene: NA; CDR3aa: CASSTHGGVSTEAFF; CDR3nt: TGCGCCAGCAGTACCCACGGCGGAGTGAGCACTGAAGCTTTCTTT
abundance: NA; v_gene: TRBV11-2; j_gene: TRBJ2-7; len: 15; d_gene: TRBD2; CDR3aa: CASSAPGLAGVEQYF; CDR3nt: TGTGCCAGCAGCGCACCGGGACTAGCGGGAGTCGAGCAGTACTTC
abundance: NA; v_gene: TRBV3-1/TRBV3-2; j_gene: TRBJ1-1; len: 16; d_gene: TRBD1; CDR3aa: CASSPSTGAVNTEAFF; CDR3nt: TGTGCCAGCAGCCCTTCGACAGGGGCAGTGAACACTGAAGCTTTCTTT
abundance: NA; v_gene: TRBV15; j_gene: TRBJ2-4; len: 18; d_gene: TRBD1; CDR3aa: CATSRRGQGVLAKNIQYF; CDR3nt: TGTGCCACCAGCAGGCGGGGACAGGGGGTATTAGCCAAAAACATTCAGTACTTC
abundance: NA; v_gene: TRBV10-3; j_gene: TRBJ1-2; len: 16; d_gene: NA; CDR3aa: CAISESIEGVGYGYTF; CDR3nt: TGTGCCATCAGTGAGTCGATCGAGGGAGTAGGCTATGGCTACACCTTC
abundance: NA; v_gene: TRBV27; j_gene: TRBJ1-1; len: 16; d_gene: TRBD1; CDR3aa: CASSPGQDWHGTEAFF; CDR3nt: TGTGCCAGCAGTCCCGGACAGGACTGGCATGGCACTGAAGCTTTCTTT
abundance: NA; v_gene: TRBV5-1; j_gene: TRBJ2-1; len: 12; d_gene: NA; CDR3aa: CASSGLENEQFF; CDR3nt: TGCGCCAGCAGTGGACTTGAAAATGAGCAGTTCTTC
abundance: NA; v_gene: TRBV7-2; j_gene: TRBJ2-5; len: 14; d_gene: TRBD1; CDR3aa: CASSRRGLKETQYF; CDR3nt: TGTGCCAGCAGCAGAAGGGGGCTGAAAGAGACCCAGTACTTC
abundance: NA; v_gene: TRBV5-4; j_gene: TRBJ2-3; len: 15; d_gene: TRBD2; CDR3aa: CASSTGTISTDTQYF; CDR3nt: TGTGCCAGCAGCACCGGGACTATTAGCACAGATACGCAGTATTTT
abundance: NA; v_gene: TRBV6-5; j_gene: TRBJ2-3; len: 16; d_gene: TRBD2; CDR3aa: CASSYTGLAGADTQYF; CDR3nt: TGTGCCAGCAGTTACACGGGACTAGCGGGGGCAGATACGCAGTATTTT
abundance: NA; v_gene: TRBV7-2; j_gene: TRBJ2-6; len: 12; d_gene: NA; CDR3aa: CASSWAGVVLTF; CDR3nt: TGTGCCAGCAGCTGGGCGGGTGTCGTCCTGACTTTC
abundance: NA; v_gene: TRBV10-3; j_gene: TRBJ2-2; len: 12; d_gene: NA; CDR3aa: CATGDRTGELFF; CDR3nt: TGTGCCACCGGTGACAGGACCGGGGAGCTGTTTTTT
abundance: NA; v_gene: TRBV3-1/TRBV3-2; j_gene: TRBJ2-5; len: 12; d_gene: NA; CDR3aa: CASSQGGGAQYF; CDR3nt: TGTGCCAGCAGCCAGGGAGGCGGGGCCCAGTACTTC
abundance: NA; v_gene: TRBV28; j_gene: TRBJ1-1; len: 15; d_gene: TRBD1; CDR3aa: CASSPPGTGITEAFF; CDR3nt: TGTGCCAGCAGCCCCCCCGGGACAGGGATCACTGAAGCTTTCTTT
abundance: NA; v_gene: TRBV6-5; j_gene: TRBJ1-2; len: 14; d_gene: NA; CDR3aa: CASSYYGDSSGYTF; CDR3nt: TGTGCCAGCAGTTACTACGGCGACTCCTCTGGCTACACCTTC
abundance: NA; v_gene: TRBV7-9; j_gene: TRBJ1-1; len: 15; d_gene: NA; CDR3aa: CASSLPERGRTEAFF; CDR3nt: TGTGCCAGCAGCTTACCCGAGCGGGGACGCACTGAAGCTTTCTTT
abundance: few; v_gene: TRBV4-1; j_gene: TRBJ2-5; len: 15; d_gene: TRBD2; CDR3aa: CASSQEGTSQGTQYF; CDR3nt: TGCGCCAGCAGCCAGGAGGGGACTAGCCAGGGGACCCAGTACTTC
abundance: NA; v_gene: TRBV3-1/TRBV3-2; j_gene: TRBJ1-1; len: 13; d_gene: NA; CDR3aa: CASSQKSVPGAFF; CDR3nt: TGTGCCAGCAGCCAAAAATCCGTCCCGGGGGCTTTCTTT
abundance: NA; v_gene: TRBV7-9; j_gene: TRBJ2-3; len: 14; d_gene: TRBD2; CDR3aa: CASSLAGGSDTQYF; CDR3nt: TGTGCCAGCAGCCTAGCGGGAGGTTCAGATACGCAGTATTTT
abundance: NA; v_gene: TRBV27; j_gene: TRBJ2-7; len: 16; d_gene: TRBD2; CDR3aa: CASRPASSGRRYEQYF; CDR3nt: TGTGCCAGCAGGCCAGCCTCTAGCGGGAGACGTTACGAGCAGTACTTC
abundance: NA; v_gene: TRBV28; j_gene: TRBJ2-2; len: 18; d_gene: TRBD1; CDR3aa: CASSPRDRPIGFTGELFF; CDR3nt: TGTGCCAGCAGTCCAAGGGACAGGCCAATTGGGTTCACCGGGGAGCTGTTTTTT
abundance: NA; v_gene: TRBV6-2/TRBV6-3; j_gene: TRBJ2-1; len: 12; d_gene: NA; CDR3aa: CASSRGHHEQFF; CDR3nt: TGTGCCAGCAGCCGGGGACACCATGAGCAGTTCTTC
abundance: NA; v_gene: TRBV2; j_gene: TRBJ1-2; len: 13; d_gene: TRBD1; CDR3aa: CATRAGQGDGYTF; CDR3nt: TGTGCCACCAGGGCCGGACAGGGAGACGGCTACACCTTC
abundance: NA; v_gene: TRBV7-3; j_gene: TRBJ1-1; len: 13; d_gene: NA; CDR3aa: CASSGEIRTEAFF; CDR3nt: TGTGCCAGCAGCGGGGAGATCCGAACTGAAGCTTTCTTT
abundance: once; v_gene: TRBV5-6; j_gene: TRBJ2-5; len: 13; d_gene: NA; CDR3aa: CASSTWPLETQYF; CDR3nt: TGTGCCAGCAGCACCTGGCCCCTCGAGACCCAGTACTTC
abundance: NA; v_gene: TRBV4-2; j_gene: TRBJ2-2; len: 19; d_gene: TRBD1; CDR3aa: CASSQERPSGGIGSGELFF; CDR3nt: TGTGCCAGCAGCCAAGAACGCCCCTCAGGGGGCATAGGTTCCGGGGAGCTGTTTTTT
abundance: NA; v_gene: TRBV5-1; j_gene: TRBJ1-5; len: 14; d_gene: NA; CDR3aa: CASSFAGEGQPQHF; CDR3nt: TGCGCCAGCAGCTTCGCCGGAGAGGGCCAGCCCCAGCATTTT
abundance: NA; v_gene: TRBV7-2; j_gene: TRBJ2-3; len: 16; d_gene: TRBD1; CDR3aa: CASSRDRGPGTDTQYF; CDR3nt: TGTGCCAGCAGCCGGGACAGGGGGCCCGGCACAGATACGCAGTATTTT
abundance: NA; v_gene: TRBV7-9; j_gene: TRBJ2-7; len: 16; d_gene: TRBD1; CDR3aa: CASSPNIGQGAYEQYF; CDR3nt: TGTGCCAGCAGCCCAAACATCGGACAGGGGGCCTACGAGCAGTACTTC
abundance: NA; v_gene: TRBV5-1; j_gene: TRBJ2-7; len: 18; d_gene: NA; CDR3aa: CASSLTPPGVGYTYEQYF; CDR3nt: TGCGCCAGCAGCTTGACTCCACCAGGGGTAGGGTACACCTACGAGCAGTACTTC
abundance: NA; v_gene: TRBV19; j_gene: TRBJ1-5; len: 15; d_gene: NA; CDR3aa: CASTPGRVSNQPQHF; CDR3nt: TGTGCCAGTACACCGGGCAGGGTTAGCAATCAGCCCCAGCATTTT
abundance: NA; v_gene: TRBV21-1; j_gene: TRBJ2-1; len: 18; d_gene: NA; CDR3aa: CASSIRTSGRGAYNEQFF; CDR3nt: TGTGCCAGCAGCATAAGGACTAGCGGGAGGGGTGCCTACAATGAGCAGTTCTTC